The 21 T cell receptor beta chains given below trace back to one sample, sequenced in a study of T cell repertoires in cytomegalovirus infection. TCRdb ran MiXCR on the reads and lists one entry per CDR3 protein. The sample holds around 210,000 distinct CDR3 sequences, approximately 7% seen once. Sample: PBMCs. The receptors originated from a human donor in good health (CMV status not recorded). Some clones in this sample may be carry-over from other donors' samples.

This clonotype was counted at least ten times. In DNA, the CDR3 is TGTGCCACCATAGGGGTCACGGGGGACTCCTACAATGAGCAGTTCTTC. It yields the protein CATIGVTGDSYNEQFF. The J gene is TRBJ2-1, the V gene TRBV28, with a tentative D call TRBD2 (6 bases). The CDR3 covers 16 residues. Germline loops: CDR1 MDHEN, CDR2 SYDVKM. V was clipped by 10 bases and J by 0 bases, with 19 bases between them.

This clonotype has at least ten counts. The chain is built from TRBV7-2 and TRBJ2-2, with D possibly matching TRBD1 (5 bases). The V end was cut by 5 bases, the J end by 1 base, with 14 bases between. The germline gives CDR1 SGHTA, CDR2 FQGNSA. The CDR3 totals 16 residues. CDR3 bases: TGTGCCAGCAGCAGAGACCTCACAGGGAACACCGGGGAGCTGTTTTTT. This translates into CASSRDLTGNTGELFF.

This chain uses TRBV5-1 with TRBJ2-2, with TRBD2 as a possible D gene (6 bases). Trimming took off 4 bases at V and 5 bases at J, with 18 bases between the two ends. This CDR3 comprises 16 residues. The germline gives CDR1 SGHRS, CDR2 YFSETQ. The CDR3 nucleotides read TGCGCCAGCAGCAGAGGGACGGACTATAGGACCGGGGAGCTGTTTTTT. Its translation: CASSRGTDYRTGELFF.

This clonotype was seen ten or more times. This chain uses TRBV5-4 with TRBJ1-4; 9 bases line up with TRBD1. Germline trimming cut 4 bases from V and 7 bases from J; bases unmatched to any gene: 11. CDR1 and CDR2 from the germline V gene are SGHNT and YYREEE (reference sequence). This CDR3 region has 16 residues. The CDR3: CASSAPTTGGSEKLFF. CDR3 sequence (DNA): TGTGCCAGCAGCGCTCCCACGACAGGGGGGAGTGAAAAACTGTTTTTT.

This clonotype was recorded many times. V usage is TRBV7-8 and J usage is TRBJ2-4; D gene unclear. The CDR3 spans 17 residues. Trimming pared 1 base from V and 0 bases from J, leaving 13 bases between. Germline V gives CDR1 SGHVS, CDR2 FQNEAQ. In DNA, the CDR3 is TGTGCCAGCAGCTTAGATGGGCAGTACCTAGCCAAAAACATTCAGTACTTC. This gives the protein CASSLDGQYLAKNIQYF.

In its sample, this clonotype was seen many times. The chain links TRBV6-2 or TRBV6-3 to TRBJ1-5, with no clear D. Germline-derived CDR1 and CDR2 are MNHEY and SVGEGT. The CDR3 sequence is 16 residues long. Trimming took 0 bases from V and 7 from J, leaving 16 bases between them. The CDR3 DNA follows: TGTGCCAGCAGTTACTCGCAGCCGGGCCGCGGGCAGCCCCAGCATTTT. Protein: CASSYSQPGRGQPQHF.

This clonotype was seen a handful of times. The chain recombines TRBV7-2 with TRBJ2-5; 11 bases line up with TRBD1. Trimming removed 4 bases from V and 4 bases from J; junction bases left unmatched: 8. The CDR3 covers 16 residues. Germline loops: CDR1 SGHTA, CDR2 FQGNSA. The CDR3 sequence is CASSSWTGGYVETQYF. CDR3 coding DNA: TGTGCCAGCAGCTCGTGGACAGGGGGCTATGTAGAGACCCAGTACTTC.

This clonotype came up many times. The CDR3 DNA sequence: TGTGCCAGCAGCATACCGGGCTATGAGCAGTTCTTC. Its protein is CASSIPGYEQFF. The chain has TRBV13 and TRBJ2-1, with D unresolved. V dropped 5 bases and J dropped 8 bases, with 10 bases sitting between them. The CDR3 is 12 residues long. Germline-derived CDR1 and CDR2 are PRHDT and FYEKMQ (reference sequence).

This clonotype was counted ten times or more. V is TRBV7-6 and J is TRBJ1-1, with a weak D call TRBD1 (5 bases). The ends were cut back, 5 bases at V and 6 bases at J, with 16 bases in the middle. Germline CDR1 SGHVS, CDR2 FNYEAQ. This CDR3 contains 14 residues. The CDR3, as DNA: TGTGCCAGCAGCCCAGCGGGGGGAACGGCTGAAGCTTTCTTT. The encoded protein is CASSPAGGTAEAFF.

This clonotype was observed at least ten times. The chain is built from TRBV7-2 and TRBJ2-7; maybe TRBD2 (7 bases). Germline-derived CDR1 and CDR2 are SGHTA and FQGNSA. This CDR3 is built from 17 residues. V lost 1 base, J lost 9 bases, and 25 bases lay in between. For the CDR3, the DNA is TGTGCCAGCAGCTTAGGGTGGTTGGGGGGGGCTCCTACTCCGCAGTACTTC. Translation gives CASSLGWLGGAPTPQYF.

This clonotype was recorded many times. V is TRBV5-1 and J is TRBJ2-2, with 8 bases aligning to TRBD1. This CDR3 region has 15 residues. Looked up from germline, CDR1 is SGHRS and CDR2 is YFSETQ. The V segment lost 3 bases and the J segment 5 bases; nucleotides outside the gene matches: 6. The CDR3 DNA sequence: TGCGCCAGCAGCTACGGGACAGGACTGACCGGGGAGCTGTTTTTT. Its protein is CASSYGTGLTGELFF.

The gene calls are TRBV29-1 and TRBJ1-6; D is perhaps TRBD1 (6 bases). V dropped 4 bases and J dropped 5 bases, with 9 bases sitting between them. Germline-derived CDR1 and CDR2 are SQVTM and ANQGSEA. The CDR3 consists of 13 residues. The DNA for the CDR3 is TGCAGCGTTGCGACAGGCGATAATTCACCCCTCCACTTT. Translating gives CSVATGDNSPLHF.

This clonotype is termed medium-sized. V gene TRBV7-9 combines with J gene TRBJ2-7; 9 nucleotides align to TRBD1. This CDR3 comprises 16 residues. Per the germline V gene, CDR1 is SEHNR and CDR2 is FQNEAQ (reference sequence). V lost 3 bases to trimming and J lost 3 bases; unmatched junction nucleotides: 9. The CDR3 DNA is TGTGCCAGCAGCTTTCCCACCGGGACAGGGAACTACGAGCAGTACTTC. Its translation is CASSFPTGTGNYEQYF.

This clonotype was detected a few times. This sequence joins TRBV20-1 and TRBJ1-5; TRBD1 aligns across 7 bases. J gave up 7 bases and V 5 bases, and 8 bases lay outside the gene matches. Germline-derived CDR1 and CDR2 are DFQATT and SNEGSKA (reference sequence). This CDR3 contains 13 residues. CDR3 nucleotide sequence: TGCAGTGCTTCCACAGGGGTAAACCAGCCCCAGCATTTT. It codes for CSASTGVNQPQHF.

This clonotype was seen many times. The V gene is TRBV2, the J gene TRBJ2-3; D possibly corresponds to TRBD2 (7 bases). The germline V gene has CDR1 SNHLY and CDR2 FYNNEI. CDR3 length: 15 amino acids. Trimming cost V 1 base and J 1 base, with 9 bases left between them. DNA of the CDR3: TGTGCCAGCAGTGAAGTGGGGGGGCGCACAGATACGCAGTATTTT. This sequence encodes CASSEVGGRTDTQYF. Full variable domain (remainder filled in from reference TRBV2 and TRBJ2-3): EPEVTQTPSHQVTQMGQEVILRCVPISNHLYFYWYRQILGQKVEFLVSFYNNEISEKSEIFDDQFSVERPDGSNFTLKIRSTKLEDSAMYFCASSEVGGRTDTQYFGPGTRLTVL.

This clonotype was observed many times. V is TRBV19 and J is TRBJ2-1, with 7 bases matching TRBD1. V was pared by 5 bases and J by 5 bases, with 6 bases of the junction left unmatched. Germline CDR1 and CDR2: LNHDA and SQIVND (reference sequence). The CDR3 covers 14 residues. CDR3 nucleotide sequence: TGTGCCAGTAGTTCGACAGGGATAAACAATGAGCAGTTCTTC. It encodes CASSSTGINNEQFF.

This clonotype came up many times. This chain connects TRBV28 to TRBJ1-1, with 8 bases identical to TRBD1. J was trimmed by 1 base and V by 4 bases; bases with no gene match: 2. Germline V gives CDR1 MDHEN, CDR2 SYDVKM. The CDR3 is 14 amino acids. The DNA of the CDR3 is TGTGCCAGCAGTTGGGGGACAGGGAACACTGAAGCTTTCTTT. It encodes CASSWGTGNTEAFF. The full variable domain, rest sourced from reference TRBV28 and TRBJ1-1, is DVKVTQSSRYLVKRTGEKVFLECVQDMDHENMFWYRQDPGLGLRLIYFSYDVKMKEKGDIPEGYSVSREKKERFSLILESASTNQTSMYLCASSWGTGNTEAFFGQGTRLTVV.

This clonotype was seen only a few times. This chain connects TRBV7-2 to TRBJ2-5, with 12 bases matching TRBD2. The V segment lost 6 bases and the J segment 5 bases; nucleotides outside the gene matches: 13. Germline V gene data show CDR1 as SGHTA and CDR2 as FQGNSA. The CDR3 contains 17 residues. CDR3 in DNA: TGTGCCAGCAGACCCTCATGGGCTAGCGGGGGGGATGAGACCCAGTACTTC. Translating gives CASRPSWASGGDETQYF.

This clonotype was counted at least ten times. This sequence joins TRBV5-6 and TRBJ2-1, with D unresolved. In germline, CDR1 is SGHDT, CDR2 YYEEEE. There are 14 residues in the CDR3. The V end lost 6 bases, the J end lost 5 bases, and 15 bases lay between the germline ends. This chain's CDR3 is CASTTWSGHNEQFF. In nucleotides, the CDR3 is TGTGCCAGCACCACTTGGAGTGGACACAATGAGCAGTTCTTC. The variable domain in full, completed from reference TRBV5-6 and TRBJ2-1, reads DAGVTQSPTHLIKTRGQQVTLRCSPKSGHDTVSWYQQALGQGPQFIFQYYEEEERQRGNFPDRFSGHQFPNYSSELNVNALLLGDSALYLCASTTWSGHNEQFFGPGTRLTVL.

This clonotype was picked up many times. CDR3 nucleotides: TGCAGTGCCCACCAGGGCGGGGGGAGCAATCAGCCCCAGCATTTT. Translated, it gives CSAHQGGGSNQPQHF. The gene calls are TRBV20-1 and TRBJ1-5, with D perhaps TRBD1 (5 bases). Trimming removed 6 bases from V and 1 base from J, with 16 bases in between. Germline values: CDR1 DFQATT, CDR2 SNEGSKA (reference sequence). CDR3 length equals 15 residues.

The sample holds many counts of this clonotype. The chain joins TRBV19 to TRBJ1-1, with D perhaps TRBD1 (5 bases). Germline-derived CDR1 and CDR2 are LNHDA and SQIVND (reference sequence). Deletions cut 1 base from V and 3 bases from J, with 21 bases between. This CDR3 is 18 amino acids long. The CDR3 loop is CASSIVLRRGHGYTEAFF. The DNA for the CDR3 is TGTGCCAGTAGTATAGTATTAAGGAGGGGCCACGGCTACACTGAAGCTTTCTTT.